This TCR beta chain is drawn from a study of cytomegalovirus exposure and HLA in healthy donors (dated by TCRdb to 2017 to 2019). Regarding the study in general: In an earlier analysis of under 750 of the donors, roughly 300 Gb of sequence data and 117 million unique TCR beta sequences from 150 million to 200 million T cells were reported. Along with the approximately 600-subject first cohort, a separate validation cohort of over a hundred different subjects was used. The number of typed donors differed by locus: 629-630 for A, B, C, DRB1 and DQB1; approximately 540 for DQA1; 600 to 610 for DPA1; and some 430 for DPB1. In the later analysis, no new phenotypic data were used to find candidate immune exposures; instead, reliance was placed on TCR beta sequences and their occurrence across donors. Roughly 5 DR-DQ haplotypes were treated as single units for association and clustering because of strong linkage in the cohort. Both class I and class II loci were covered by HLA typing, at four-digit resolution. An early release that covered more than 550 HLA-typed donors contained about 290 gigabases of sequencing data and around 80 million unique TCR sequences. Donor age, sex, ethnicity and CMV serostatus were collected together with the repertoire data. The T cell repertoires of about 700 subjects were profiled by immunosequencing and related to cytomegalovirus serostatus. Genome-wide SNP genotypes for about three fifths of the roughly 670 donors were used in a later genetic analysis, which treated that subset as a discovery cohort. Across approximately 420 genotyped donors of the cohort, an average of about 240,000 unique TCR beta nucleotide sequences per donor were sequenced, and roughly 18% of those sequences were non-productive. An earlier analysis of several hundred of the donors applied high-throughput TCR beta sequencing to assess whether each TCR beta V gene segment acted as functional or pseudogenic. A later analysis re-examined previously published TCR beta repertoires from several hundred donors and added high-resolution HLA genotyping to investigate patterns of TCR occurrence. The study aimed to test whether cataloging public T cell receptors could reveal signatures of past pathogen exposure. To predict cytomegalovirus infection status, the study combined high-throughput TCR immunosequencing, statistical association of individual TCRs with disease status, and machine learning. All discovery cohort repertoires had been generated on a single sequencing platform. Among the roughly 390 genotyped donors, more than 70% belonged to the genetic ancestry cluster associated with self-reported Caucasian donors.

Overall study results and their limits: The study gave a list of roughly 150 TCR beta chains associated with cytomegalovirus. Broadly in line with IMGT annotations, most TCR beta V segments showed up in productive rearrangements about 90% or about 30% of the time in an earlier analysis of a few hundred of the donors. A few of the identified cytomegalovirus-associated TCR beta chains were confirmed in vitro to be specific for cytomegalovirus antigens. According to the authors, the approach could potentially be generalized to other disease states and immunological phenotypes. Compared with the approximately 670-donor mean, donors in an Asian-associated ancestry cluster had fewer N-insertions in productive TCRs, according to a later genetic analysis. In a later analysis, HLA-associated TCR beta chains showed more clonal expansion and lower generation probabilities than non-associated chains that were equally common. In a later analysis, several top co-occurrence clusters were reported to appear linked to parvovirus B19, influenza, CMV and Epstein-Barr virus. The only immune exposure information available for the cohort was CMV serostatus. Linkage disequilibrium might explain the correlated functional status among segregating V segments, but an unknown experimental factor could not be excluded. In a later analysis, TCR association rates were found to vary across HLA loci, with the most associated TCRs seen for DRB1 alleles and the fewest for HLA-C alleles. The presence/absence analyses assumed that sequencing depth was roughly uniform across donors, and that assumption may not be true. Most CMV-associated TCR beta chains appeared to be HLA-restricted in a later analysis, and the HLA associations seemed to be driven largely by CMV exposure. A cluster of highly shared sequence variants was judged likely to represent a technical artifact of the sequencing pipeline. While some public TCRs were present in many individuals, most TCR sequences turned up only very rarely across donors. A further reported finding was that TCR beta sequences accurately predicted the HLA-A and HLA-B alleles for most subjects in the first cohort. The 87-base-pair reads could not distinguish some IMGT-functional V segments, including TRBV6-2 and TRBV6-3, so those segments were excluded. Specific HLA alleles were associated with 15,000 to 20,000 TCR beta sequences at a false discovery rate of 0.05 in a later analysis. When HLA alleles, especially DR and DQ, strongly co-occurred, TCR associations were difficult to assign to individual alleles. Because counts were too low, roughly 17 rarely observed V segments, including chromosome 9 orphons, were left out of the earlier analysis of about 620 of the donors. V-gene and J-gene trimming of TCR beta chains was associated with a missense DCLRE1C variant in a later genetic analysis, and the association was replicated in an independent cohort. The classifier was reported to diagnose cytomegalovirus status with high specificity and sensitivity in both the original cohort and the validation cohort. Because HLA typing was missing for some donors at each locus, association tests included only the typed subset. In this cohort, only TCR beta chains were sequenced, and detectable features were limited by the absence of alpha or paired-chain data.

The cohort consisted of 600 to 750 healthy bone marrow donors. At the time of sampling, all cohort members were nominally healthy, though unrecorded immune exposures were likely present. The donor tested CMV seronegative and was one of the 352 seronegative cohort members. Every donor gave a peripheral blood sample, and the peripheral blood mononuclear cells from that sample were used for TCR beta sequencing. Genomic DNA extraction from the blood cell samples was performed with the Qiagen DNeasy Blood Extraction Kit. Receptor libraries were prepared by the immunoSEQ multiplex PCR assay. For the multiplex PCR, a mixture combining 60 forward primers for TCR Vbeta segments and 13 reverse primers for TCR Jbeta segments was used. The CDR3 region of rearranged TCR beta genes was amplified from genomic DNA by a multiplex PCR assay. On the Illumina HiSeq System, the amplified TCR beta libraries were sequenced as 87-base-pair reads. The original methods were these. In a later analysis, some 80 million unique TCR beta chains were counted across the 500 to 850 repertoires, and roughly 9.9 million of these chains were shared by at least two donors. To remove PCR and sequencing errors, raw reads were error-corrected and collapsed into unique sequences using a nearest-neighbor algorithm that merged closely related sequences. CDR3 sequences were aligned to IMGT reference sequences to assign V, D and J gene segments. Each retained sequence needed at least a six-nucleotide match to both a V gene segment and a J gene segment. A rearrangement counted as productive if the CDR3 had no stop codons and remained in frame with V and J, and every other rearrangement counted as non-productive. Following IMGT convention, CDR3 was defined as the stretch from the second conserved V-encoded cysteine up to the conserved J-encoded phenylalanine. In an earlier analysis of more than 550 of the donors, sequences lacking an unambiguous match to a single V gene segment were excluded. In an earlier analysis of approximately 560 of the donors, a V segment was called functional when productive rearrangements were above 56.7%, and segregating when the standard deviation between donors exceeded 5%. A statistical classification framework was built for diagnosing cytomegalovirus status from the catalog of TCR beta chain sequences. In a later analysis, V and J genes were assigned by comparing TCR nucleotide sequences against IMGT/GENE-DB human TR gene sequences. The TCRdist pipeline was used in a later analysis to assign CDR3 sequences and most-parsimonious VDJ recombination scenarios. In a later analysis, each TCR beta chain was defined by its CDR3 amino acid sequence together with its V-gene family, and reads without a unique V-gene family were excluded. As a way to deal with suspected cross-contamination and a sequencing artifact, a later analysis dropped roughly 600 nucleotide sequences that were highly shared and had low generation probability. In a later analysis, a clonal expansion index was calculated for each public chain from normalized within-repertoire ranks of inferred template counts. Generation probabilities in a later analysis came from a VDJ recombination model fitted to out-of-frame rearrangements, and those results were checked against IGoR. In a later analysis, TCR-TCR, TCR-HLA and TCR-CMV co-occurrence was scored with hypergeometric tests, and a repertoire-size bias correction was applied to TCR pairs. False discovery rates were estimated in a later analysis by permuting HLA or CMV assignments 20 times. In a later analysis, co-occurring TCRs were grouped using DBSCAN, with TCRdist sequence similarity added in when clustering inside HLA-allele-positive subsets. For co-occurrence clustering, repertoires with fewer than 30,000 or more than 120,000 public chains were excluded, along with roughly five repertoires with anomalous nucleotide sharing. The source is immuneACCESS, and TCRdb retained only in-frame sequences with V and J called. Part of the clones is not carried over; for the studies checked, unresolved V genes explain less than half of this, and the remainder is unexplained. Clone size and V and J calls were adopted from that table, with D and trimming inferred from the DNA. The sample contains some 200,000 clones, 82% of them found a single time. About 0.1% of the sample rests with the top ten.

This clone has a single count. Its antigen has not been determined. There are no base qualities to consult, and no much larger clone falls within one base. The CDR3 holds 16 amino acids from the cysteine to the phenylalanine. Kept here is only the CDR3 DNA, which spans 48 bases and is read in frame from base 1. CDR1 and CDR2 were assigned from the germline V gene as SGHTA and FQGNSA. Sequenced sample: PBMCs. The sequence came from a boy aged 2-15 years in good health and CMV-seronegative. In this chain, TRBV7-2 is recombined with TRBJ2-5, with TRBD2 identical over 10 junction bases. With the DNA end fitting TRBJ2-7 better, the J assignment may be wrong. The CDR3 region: CASSPPTLAGHYEQYF. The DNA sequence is TGTGCCAGCAGCCCCCCGACACTAGCGGGGCACTACGAGCAGTACTTC.